One and the same sample provided the 29 T cell receptor beta chains below, sequenced in a study of blood T cell repertoires in COVID-19. Profiling relied on immunoSEQ multiplex PCR, and the TCRdb table lists in-frame clones only, not all of them. The sample lists approximately 92,000 clones, 85% seen once, with roughly 3.2% in the top ten. Specimen: peripheral blood. The source of these receptors is a man aged 45-60 years with acute or convalescent COVID-19.

DNA for the CDR3: TGTGCCAGCAGCTTAGTCCAGGGTGGGACTGAAGCTTTCTTT. Translated: CASSLVQGGTEAFF. The gene calls are TRBV7-9 and TRBJ1-1, with TRBD1 as a possible D gene (5 bases). The CDR3 totals 14 residues. Deletions cut 1 base from V and 5 bases from J, with 11 bases between. CDR1 SEHNR and CDR2 FQNEAQ come from the germline V gene (reference sequence). Combining the CDR3 with reference TRBV7-9 and TRBJ1-1 gives the whole variable domain DTGVSQNPRHKITKRGQNVTFRCDPISEHNRLYWYRQTLGQGPEFLTYFQNEAQLEKSRLLSDRFSAERPKGSFSTLEIQRTEQGDSAMYLCASSLVQGGTEAFFGQGTRLTVV.

The chain has TRBV5-1 and TRBJ2-5, with 8 bases fitting TRBD2. This CDR3 has 14 amino acids. Germline assignment: CDR1 SGHRS and CDR2 YFSETQ. V was pared by 0 bases and J by 3 bases, with 1 base of the junction left unmatched. CDR3 bases: TGCGCCAGCAGCTTGGTACTAGCGGAAGAGACCCAGTACTTC. Translation: CASSLVLAEETQYF.

The chain has TRBV24-1 and TRBJ1-1; a possible D gene is TRBD1 (5 bases). V was trimmed by 7 bases and J by 0 bases, leaving 14 bases between them. Germline CDR1 is KGHDR and CDR2 is SFDVKD. The CDR3 runs 15 residues. This chain's CDR3 is CATRTNRSMNTEAFF. The CDR3 region has the DNA TGTGCCACCAGGACAAACAGGTCGATGAACACTGAAGCTTTCTTT.

A few counts support this clone. The rearrangement uses TRBV5-4 and TRBJ2-7; possible D gene TRBD2, 5 bases. The CDR3 sequence is 11 residues long. The V end lost 4 bases, the J end lost 7 bases, and 9 bases lay between the germline ends. Per the germline V gene, CDR1 is SGHNT and CDR2 is YYREEE (reference sequence). CDR3 nucleotides: TGTGCCAGCAGCGGACGAGGGGAGCAGTACTTC. The encoded protein is CASSGRGEQYF.

This clone was counted once. This chain connects TRBV28 to TRBJ2-1, with TRBD1 as a possible D gene (6 bases). The CDR3 extends over 13 amino acids. Germline CDR1 MDHEN, CDR2 SYDVKM. The V and J ends lost 10 bases and 6 bases respectively, with 16 bases between them. CDR3 residues: CATGDRTGNEQFF. Here the CDR3 DNA reads TGTGCCACCGGTGACAGGACGGGCAATGAGCAGTTCTTC.

The V gene is TRBV5-8, the J gene TRBJ2-2; TRBD1 matches 7 bases. V shed 1 base, J shed 1 base, and the junction held 1 base outside the gene matches. The CDR3 length is 15 residues. From germline, CDR1 is SGHTS and CDR2 YDEGEE. This CDR3 is CASSLQGVNTGELFF. The CDR3 coding sequence is TGTGCCAGCAGCTTGCAGGGGGTGAACACCGGGGAGCTGTTTTTT.

The genes are TRBV11-1 and TRBJ2-1; tentative D call: TRBD2 (6 bases). V was cut by 8 bases and J by 1 base, with 12 bases left in between. Per germline, CDR1 SGHAT and CDR2 FQDESV (reference sequence). The CDR3 is 14 residues long. The DNA for the CDR3 is TGTGCCAGCCGCCCGGCGGGGTCCTACAATGAGCAGTTCTTC. Its protein is CASRPAGSYNEQFF.

The V gene is TRBV4-1, the J gene TRBJ1-6; D uncertain. V was shortened by 4 bases and J by 5 bases, with 12 bases between the two germline ends. The germline V gene has CDR1 MGHRA and CDR2 YSYEKL. The CDR3 is 15 amino acids. CDR3 coding DNA: TGCGCCAGCAGCCGTTATTTCACGGATAATTCACCCCTCCACTTT. Translation: CASSRYFTDNSPLHF.

This clone was counted a single time. This chain uses TRBV30 with TRBJ2-3; unclear D gene. Trimming shortened V by 3 bases and J by 0 bases, and 7 bases separated the two germline ends. Germline CDR1 GTSNPN, CDR2 SVGIG (reference sequence). CDR3 length: 13 residues. CDR3 amino acids: CAWRRSSTDTQYF. In DNA, the CDR3 is TGTGCCTGGAGGCGTTCTAGCACAGATACGCAGTATTTT.

The chain links TRBV10-2 to TRBJ2-3; D perhaps matches TRBD1 (5 bases). The CDR3 runs to 13 residues. The V gene's germline CDR1 is WSHSY and CDR2 SAAADI. The V and J ends lost 7 bases and 4 bases respectively, with 12 bases between them. CDR3 DNA: TGCGCCAGCACCCTATCAGGGTCAGATACGCAGTATTTT. Protein: CASTLSGSDTQYF.

The chain couples TRBV21-1 to TRBJ2-5; TRBD2 was called by the table and not checked on the DNA. TRBV21-1 is annotated as a pseudogene. This CDR3 is 17 amino acids long. In nucleotides, the CDR3 is TGTGCCAGCATATTTTTGGGACTAGCGGGAGGGCAAGAGACCCAGTACTTC. This sequence encodes CASIFLGLAGGQETQYF.

The gene calls are TRBV28 and TRBJ1-2; D may be TRBD1 (6 bases). The CDR3 consists of 14 residues. Germline loops: CDR1 MDHEN, CDR2 SYDVKM. Trimming cost V 1 base and J 2 bases, with 8 bases left between them. The CDR3 DNA sequence: TGTGCCAGCAGTTTATCCGGACAGAACTATGGCTACACCTTC. Its protein is CASSLSGQNYGYTF.

This chain links TRBV18 with TRBJ2-7, with D perhaps TRBD2 (5 bases). V lost 2 bases and J lost 3, with 17 bases in between. From germline, CDR1 is KGHSH and CDR2 LQKENI. The CDR3 is 16 amino acids. The CDR3 DNA reads as TGTGCCAGCTCACCAGGGTCCCCCCATCGGGGCTACGAGCAGTACTTC. Translated, it gives CASSPGSPHRGYEQYF.

This clone occurred once. The rearrangement joins TRBV3-1 (or the pseudogene TRBV3-2) to TRBJ1-3, with TRBD1 matching 7 bases. CDR3 length: 16 amino acids. CDR1 is LGHDT, CDR2 YNNKEL, per germline (reference sequence). Trimming at V came to 5 bases and at J to 1 base, leaving 8 bases not matched to a gene. CDR3 DNA sequence: TGTGCCAGCAGCTATCCGGGACAGCCTTCTGGAAACACCATATATTTT. Protein sequence: CASSYPGQPSGNTIYF.

In this sample, this clone turned up a few times. This sequence joins TRBV7-6 and TRBJ2-2; TRBD2 matches 12 bases. The CDR3 totals 17 residues. Trimming removed 5 bases from V and 4 bases from J; junction bases left unmatched: 8. From germline, CDR1 is SGHVS and CDR2 FNYEAQ. The CDR3 loop is CASSPWTSGTVTGELFF. CDR3 in DNA: TGTGCCAGCAGCCCCTGGACTAGCGGGACCGTCACCGGGGAGCTGTTTTTT.

The rearrangement joins TRBV10-2 to TRBJ1-1; the D gene is possibly TRBD1 (5 bases). CDR1 and CDR2 (germline): WSHSY, SAAADI. CDR3 length equals 13 residues. The germline V and J ends were trimmed by 6 bases and 0 bases, with 8 bases remaining between them. The CDR3 sequence is CASRRQLNTEAFF. CDR3 coding DNA: TGCGCCAGCAGACGACAGCTGAACACTGAAGCTTTCTTT.

This clone was counted once. The J gene is TRBJ2-7, the V gene TRBV19, with 7 bases identical to TRBD1. This CDR3 has 14 residues. Trimming at V came to 3 bases and at J to 3 bases, leaving 5 bases not matched to a gene. Germline V gene data show CDR1 as LNHDA and CDR2 as SQIVND (reference sequence). CDR3 nucleotides: TGTGCCAGTAGTATCGACAGGGTACACTACGAGCAGTACTTC. Its protein product is CASSIDRVHYEQYF. The variable domain in full, with the rest retrieved from reference TRBV19 and TRBJ2-7, is DGGITQSPKYLFRKEGQNVTLSCEQNLNHDAMYWYRQDPGQGLRLIYYSQIVNDFQKGDIAEGYSVSREKKESFPLTVTSAQKNPTAFYLCASSIDRVHYEQYFGPGTRLTVT.

Only a few counts were recorded for this clone. The rearrangement uses TRBV7-9 and TRBJ1-3; 8 bases are a match to TRBD1. After removal of 4 bases from V and 0 bases from J, the junction contained 8 bases not matched to a gene. In germline, CDR1 is SEHNR, CDR2 FQNEAQ (reference sequence). The CDR3 spans 17 residues. CDR3 region: CASSSGQATDSGNTIYF. The CDR3, as DNA: TGTGCCAGCAGCTCGGGACAGGCGACAGACTCTGGAAACACCATATATTTT.

This chain uses TRBV7-6 with TRBJ2-6; no reliable D call. The CDR3 runs to 14 residues. The V and J ends lost 4 bases and 4 bases respectively, with 8 bases between them. Germline CDR1 SGHVS, CDR2 FNYEAQ. The CDR3: CASSSAGGANVLTF. As DNA, the CDR3 is TGTGCCAGCAGCTCTGCAGGCGGGGCCAACGTCCTGACTTTC.

The chain carries TRBV19 and TRBJ2-2; possibly TRBD1 for D (6 bases). The V end lost 9 bases, the J end lost 3 bases, and 14 bases lay between the germline ends. Germline V gene lookup returns CDR1 LNHDA and CDR2 SQIVND (reference sequence). This CDR3 has 14 amino acids. The CDR3 DNA follows: TGTGCCAGCCTCCCGGACAGTTACACCGGGGAGCTGTTTTTT. It is translated as CASLPDSYTGELFF.

This clone appeared a few times. The rearrangement uses TRBV5-1 and TRBJ2-3, with 8 nucleotides matching TRBD1. The germline V gene encodes CDR1 SGHRS and CDR2 YFSETQ. J was trimmed by 3 bases and V by 4 bases; bases with no gene match: 4. This CDR3 is 14 amino acids long. The CDR3 coding sequence is TGCGCCAGCAGCCCCGGACAGGGAACAGATACGCAGTATTTT. It encodes CASSPGQGTDTQYF.

The chain has TRBV4-2 and TRBJ2-7, with TRBD1 identical over 9 bases. Germline V gives CDR1 LGHNA, CDR2 YNFKEQ. This CDR3 is 16 amino acids long. J was trimmed by 2 bases and V by 3 bases; bases with no gene match: 8. This chain's CDR3 is CASSQETGGAPYEQYF. CDR3 DNA: TGTGCCAGCAGCCAGGAAACAGGGGGCGCCCCCTACGAGCAGTACTTC.

The chain employs TRBV7-2 and TRBJ2-1, with D possibly TRBD2 on 7 matching bases. Germline V gene lookup returns CDR1 SGHTA and CDR2 FQGNSA. CDR3 length: 16 residues. V lost 5 bases and J lost 0, with 14 bases in between. CDR3 residues: CASSPRGGGSYNEQFF. The DNA of the CDR3 is TGTGCCAGCAGCCCACGGGGAGGGGGCTCCTACAATGAGCAGTTCTTC.

V and J are TRBV7-2 and TRBJ2-1; 16 bases are a match to TRBD2. Per the germline V gene, CDR1 is SGHTA and CDR2 is FQGNSA. This CDR3 contains 17 residues. Unmatched junction bases numbered 8, after V lost 5 bases and J lost 7 bases. This chain's CDR3 is CASSLTGLAGGLNEQFF. As DNA, the CDR3 is TGTGCCAGCAGCCTGACGGGACTAGCGGGGGGGCTTAATGAGCAGTTCTTC.

The chain carries TRBV29-1 and TRBJ2-1, with a possible D match to TRBD2 (6 bases). V shed 6 bases and J shed 5 bases, with 17 bases lying between them. The CDR3 loop spans 14 amino acids. Germline assignment: CDR1 SQVTM and CDR2 ANQGSEA. The CDR3 protein is CSVTVWAGNNEQFF. CDR3 in DNA: TGCAGCGTGACCGTTTGGGCGGGAAACAATGAGCAGTTCTTC.

Remarks on this clone: An end of the junction does not agree with germline; a read error may underlie this. J is TRBJ2-3 and V is TRBV27, with 9 bases aligning to TRBD1. The CDR3 extends over 13 amino acids. CDR1 MNHEY and CDR2 SMNVEV come from the germline V gene (reference sequence). CDR3 protein: CASRTSGTGPLAF. CDR3 DNA sequence: TGTGCCAGCAGGACCAGCGGGACAGGGCCCCTCGCTTTT.

V and J are TRBV7-2 and TRBJ2-3; D unresolved. Germline loops: CDR1 SGHTA, CDR2 FQGNSA. CDR3 length: 16 residues. Between the trimmed V and J ends, which lost 3 bases and 0 bases, there was a span of 13 bases. The CDR3 coding sequence is TGTGCCAGCAGCTTGCGCGCGGTACCAAGCACAGATACGCAGTATTTT. Its translation is CASSLRAVPSTDTQYF.

The V call is TRBV5-8, the J call TRBJ2-4; the D gene is possibly TRBD2 (6 bases). Trimming left V 3 bases short and J 3 bases short, with 13 bases between. The CDR3 covers 15 residues. Germline CDR1 is SGHTS and CDR2 is YDEGEE. The CDR3 bases are TGTGCCAGCAGCTCCCCACTGGGGGGCAAAAACATTCAGTACTTC. Translation: CASSSPLGGKNIQYF. The full variable domain, rest sourced from reference TRBV5-8 and TRBJ2-4, is EAGVTQSPTHLIKTRGQQATLRCSPISGHTSVYWYQQALGLGLQFLLWYDEGEERNRGNFPPRFSGRQFPNYSSELNVNALELEDSALYLCASSSPLGGKNIQYFGAGTRLSVL.

The rearrangement joins TRBV6-2 or TRBV6-3 to TRBJ1-1; 7 bases align to TRBD1. J lost 3 bases, V lost 2 bases, and 9 bases had no gene match. The germline V gene has CDR1 MNHEY and CDR2 SVGEGT. CDR3 length equals 16 residues. This CDR3 is CASSYGFDRVDTEAFF. The DNA for the CDR3 is TGTGCCAGCAGTTACGGTTTCGACAGGGTGGACACTGAAGCTTTCTTT.